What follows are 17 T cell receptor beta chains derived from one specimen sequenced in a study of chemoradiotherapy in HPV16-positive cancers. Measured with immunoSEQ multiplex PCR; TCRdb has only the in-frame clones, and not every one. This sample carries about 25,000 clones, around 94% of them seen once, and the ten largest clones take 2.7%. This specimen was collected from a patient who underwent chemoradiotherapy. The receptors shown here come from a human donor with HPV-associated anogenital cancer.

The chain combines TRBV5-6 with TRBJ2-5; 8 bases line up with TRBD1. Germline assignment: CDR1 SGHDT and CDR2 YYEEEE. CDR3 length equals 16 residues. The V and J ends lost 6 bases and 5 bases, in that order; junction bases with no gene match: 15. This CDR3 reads CASNIDRGGFAETQYF. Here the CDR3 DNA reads TGTGCCAGCAACATTGACAGGGGCGGGTTCGCGGAGACCCAGTACTTC.

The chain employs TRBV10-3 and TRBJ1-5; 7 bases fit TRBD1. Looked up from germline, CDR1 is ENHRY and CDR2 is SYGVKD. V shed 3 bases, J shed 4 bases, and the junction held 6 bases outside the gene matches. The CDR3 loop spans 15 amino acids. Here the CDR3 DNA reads TGTGCCATCAGTGACGAGACAGGGTGGAATCAGCCCCAGCATTTT. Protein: CAISDETGWNQPQHF.

In nucleotides, the CDR3 is TGTGCCAGCAGCGCTCTTTTCGGGGCTGGAAACACCATATATTTT. It encodes CASSALFGAGNTIYF. This chain links TRBV11-3 with TRBJ1-3; D is unclear. The CDR3 consists of 15 residues. Trimming shortened V by 5 bases and J by 2 bases, and 13 bases separated the two germline ends. Germline CDR1 reads SGHNT; CDR2 reads YENEEA. The full variable domain, completed using reference TRBV11-3 and TRBJ1-3, is EAGVVQSPRYKIIEKKQPVAFWCNPISGHNTLYWYLQNLGQGPELLIRYENEEAVDDSQLPKDRFSAERLKGVDSTLKIQPAELGDSAVYLCASSALFGAGNTIYFGEGSWLTVV.

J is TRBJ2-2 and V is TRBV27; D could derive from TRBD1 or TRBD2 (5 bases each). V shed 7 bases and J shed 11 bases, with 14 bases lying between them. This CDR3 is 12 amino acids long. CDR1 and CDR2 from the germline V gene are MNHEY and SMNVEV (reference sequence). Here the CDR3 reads CASTDTRGELFF. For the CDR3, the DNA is TGTGCCAGCACCGATACTAGGGGTGAGCTGTTTTTT.

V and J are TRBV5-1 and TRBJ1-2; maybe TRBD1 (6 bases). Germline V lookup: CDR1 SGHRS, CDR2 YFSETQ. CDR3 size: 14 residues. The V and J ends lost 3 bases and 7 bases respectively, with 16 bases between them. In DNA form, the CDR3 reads TGCGCCAGCAGCTCCGACTACAGGGCGGGTGGCTACACCTTC. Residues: CASSSDYRAGGYTF. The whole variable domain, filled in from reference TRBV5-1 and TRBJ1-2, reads KAGVTQTPRYLIKTRGQQVTLSCSPISGHRSVSWYQQTPGQGLQFLFEYFSETQRNKGNFPGRFSGRQFSNSRSEMNVSTLELGDSALYLCASSSDYRAGGYTFGSGTRLTVV.

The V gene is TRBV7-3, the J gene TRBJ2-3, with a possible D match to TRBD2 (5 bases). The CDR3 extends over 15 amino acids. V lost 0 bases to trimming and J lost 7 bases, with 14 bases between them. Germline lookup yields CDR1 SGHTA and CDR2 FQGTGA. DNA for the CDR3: TGTGCCAGCAGCTTAACGTCGGCTAGCCCGTATACGCAGTATTTT. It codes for CASSLTSASPYTQYF.

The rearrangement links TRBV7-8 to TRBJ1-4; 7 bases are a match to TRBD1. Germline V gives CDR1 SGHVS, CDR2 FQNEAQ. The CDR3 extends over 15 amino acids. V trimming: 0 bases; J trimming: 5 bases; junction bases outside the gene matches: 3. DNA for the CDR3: TGTGCCAGCAGCTTAGCCGACAGGGAGAATGAAAAACTGTTTTTT. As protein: CASSLADRENEKLFF.

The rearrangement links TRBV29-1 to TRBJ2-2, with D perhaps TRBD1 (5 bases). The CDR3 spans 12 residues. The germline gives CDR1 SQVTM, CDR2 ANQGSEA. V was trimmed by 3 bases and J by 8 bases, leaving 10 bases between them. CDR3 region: CSVEGPAGELFF. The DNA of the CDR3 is TGCAGCGTTGAGGGGCCAGCGGGGGAGCTGTTTTTT.

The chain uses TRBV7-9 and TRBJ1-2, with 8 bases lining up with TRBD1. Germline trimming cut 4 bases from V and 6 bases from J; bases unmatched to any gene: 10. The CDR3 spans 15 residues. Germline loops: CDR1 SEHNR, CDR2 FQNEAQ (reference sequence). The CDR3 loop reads CASSSIYRQGHGYTF. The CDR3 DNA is TGTGCCAGCAGCTCTATTTACCGACAGGGGCATGGCTACACCTTC.

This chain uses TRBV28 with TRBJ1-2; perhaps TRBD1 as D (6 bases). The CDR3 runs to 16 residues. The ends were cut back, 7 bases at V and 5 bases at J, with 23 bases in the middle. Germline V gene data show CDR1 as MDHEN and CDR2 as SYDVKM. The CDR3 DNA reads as TGTGCCAGCACCCCTCGGGGGGCCCAAGAGTTTTATGGCTACACCTTC. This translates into CASTPRGAQEFYGYTF.

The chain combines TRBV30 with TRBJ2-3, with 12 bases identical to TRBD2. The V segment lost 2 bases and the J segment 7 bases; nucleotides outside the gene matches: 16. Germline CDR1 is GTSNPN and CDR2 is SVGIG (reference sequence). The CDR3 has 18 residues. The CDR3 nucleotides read TGTGCCTGGAGTATACAAGATAGGACGCTAGCGGGGGGGTATACGCAGTATTTT. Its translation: CAWSIQDRTLAGGYTQYF.

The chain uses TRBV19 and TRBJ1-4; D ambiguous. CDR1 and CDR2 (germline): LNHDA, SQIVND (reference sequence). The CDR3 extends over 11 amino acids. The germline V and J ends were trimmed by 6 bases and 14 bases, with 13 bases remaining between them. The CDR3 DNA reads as TGTGCCAGTAGGTACCGAGGTTGGCTGTTTTTT. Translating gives CASRYRGWLFF.

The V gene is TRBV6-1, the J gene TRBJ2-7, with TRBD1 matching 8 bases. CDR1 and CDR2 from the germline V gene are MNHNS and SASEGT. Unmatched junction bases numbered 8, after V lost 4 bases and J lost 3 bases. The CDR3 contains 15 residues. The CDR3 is CASSGADRANYEQYF. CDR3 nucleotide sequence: TGTGCCAGCAGTGGGGCGGACAGGGCCAACTACGAGCAGTACTTC.

The CDR3 spells CASSSYTDTQYF. The CDR3, as DNA: TGTGCCAGCAGCTCATACACAGATACGCAGTATTTT. The V and J genes are TRBV5-4 and TRBJ2-3; D is unresolved. V dropped 3 bases and J dropped 2 bases, with 4 bases sitting between them. Germline CDR1 SGHNT, CDR2 YYREEE (reference sequence). The length of the CDR3 is 12 residues.

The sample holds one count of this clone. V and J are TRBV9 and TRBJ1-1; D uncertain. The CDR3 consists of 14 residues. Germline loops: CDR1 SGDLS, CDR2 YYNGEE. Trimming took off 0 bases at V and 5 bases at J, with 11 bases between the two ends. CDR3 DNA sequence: TGTGCCAGCAGCGTAGGAGGAGTGAGGACTGAAGCTTTCTTT. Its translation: CASSVGGVRTEAFF.

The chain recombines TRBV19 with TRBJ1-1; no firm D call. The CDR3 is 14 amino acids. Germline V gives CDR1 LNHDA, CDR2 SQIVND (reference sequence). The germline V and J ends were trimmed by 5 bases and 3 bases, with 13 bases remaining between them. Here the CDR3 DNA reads TGTGCCAGTAGTCCCTCGATAAGAGACACTGAAGCTTTCTTT. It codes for CASSPSIRDTEAFF.

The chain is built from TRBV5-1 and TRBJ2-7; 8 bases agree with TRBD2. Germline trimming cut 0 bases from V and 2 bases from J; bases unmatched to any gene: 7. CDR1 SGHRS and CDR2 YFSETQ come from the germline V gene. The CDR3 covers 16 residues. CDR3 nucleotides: TGCGCCAGCAGCTTGGTCCTTAGCGGGGCCCCCTACGAGCAGTACTTC. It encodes CASSLVLSGAPYEQYF.